What follows are 24 T cell receptor beta chains derived from one specimen sequenced in a study of siplizumab effects on memory and regulatory T cells. TCRdb's copy holds only in-frame clones and misses some; the assay was immunoSEQ multiplex PCR. The sample has roughly 100,000 clones, roughly nine tenths seen once. The sequencing sample was made of CD4+ T cells sorted from blood. The receptors here all came from a human donor in good health.

V and J are TRBV27 and TRBJ2-5, with 9 bases lining up with TRBD2. Germline CDR1 and CDR2: MNHEY and SMNVEV (reference sequence). V was clipped by 7 bases and J by 2 bases; unmatched bases: 8. The CDR3 is 15 residues long. The chain's CDR3 is CASNKAGGYQETQYF. CDR3 sequence (DNA): TGTGCCAGCAACAAAGCGGGAGGCTATCAAGAGACCCAGTACTTC.

The genes are TRBV30 and TRBJ2-7; TRBD1 aligns across 9 bases. The trim removed 2 bases at V and 3 bases at J, leaving 8 bases unmatched. Germline V gene data show CDR1 as GTSNPN and CDR2 as SVGIG (reference sequence). CDR3 size: 15 residues. This CDR3 is CAWSPLGQGIYEQYF. In DNA, the CDR3 is TGTGCCTGGAGTCCCCTCGGACAGGGGATCTACGAGCAGTACTTC.

The V and J genes are TRBV6-5 and TRBJ1-3; D remains unclear. CDR3 length: 16 residues. Trimming stripped 0 bases from V and 2 bases from J, with 11 bases between. Germline CDR1 is MNHEY and CDR2 is SVGAGI. For the CDR3, the DNA is TGTGCCAGCAGTTACTCGAGGGAGGTCGCTGGAAACACCATATATTTT. It encodes CASSYSREVAGNTIYF.

The chain uses TRBV19 and TRBJ1-4, with 8 bases fitting TRBD1. V lost 5 bases to trimming and J lost 11 bases; unmatched junction nucleotides: 4. The CDR3 has 12 amino acids. Germline values: CDR1 LNHDA, CDR2 SQIVND (reference sequence). As DNA, the CDR3 is TGTGCCAGTAGTGTCAGGGGGCAGAAACTGTTTTTT. Its protein is CASSVRGQKLFF.

The genes are TRBV20-1 and TRBJ1-1, with D hard to call. V dropped 5 bases and J dropped 3 bases, with 4 bases sitting between them. The CDR3 has 10 amino acids. Germline lookup yields CDR1 DFQATT and CDR2 SNEGSKA (reference sequence). In nucleotides, the CDR3 is TGCAGTGCTGTTTACACTGAAGCTTTCTTT. Its protein is CSAVYTEAFF.

This chain links TRBV6-6 with TRBJ2-3; 9 bases are shared with TRBD2. There are 14 residues in the CDR3. The ends lost 7 bases at V and 2 bases at J; junction bases unmatched: 4. CDR1 MNHNY and CDR2 SVGAGI come from the germline V gene (reference sequence). CDR3 nucleotides: TGTGCCAGCATGCCTAGCGGGAACACAGATACGCAGTATTTT. The encoded protein is CASMPSGNTDTQYF.

The rearrangement uses TRBV5-1 and TRBJ2-3; maybe TRBD1 (5 bases). V lost 1 base and J 0 bases, leaving 12 bases between the germline ends. The V gene's germline CDR1 is SGHRS and CDR2 YFSETQ. The CDR3 is 16 amino acids. The CDR3 here is CASSLWGASSTDTQYF. CDR3 sequence (DNA): TGCGCCAGCAGCTTGTGGGGCGCATCTAGCACAGATACGCAGTATTTT.

This sequence joins TRBV5-6 and TRBJ1-5; 9 bases are shared with TRBD1. Germline V gene lookup returns CDR1 SGHDT and CDR2 YYEEEE. Trimming at V came to 4 bases and at J to 1 base, leaving 9 bases not matched to a gene. The CDR3 loop spans 17 amino acids. CDR3 coding DNA: TGTGCCAGCAGCGCCGCGGGACAGGGACCAAGCAATCAGCCCCAGCATTTT. Translation: CASSAAGQGPSNQPQHF.

V is TRBV5-1 and J is TRBJ2-7, with D hard to call. Trimming shortened V by 2 bases and J by 3 bases, and 6 bases separated the two germline ends. Per the germline V gene, CDR1 is SGHRS and CDR2 is YFSETQ. CDR3 length equals 12 residues. In DNA form, the CDR3 reads TGCGCCAGCAGCTTAACGAGCTACGAGCAGTACTTC. Its protein is CASSLTSYEQYF.

This clone showed up just once. The gene calls are TRBV19 and TRBJ2-3; D remains ambiguous. The CDR3 totals 14 residues. Germline-derived CDR1 and CDR2 are LNHDA and SQIVND (reference sequence). V was pared by 0 bases and J by 5 bases, with 9 bases between. The CDR3, as DNA: TGTGCCAGTAGTATAGATCGTGCAGGAGATACGCAGTATTTT. It is translated as CASSIDRAGDTQYF.

J is TRBJ2-3 and V is TRBV5-1; no reliable D call. The CDR3 spans 13 residues. V lost 3 bases and J lost 4, with 9 bases in between. From germline, CDR1 is SGHRS and CDR2 YFSETQ. CDR3 loop: CASSSYSADTQYF. DNA for the CDR3: TGCGCCAGCAGCTCATACTCGGCAGATACGCAGTATTTT.

The J gene is TRBJ2-1, the V gene TRBV6-6; TRBD1 might be the D (6 bases). Between the trimmed V and J ends, which lost 7 bases and 3 bases, there was a span of 10 bases. The CDR3 is made up of 13 amino acids. Germline lookup yields CDR1 MNHNY and CDR2 SVGAGI (reference sequence). The CDR3: CASKQGGYNEQFF. In nucleotides, the CDR3 is TGTGCCAGCAAACAAGGGGGCTACAATGAGCAGTTCTTC.

The rearrangement links TRBV14 to TRBJ1-1, with no clear D. CDR3 length equals 13 residues. Germline values: CDR1 SGHDN, CDR2 FVKESK. Trimming removed 4 bases at V and 1 base at J, with 7 bases between. The CDR3 region is CASSLQRNTEAFF. CDR3 nucleotide sequence: TGTGCCAGCAGCCTACAGAGGAACACTGAAGCTTTCTTT. Using reference TRBV14 and TRBJ1-1 for the parts outside the CDR3, the full variable domain is EAGVTQFPSHSVIEKGQTVTLRCDPISGHDNLYWYRRVMGKEIKFLLHFVKESKQDESGMPNNRFLAERTGGTYSTLKVQPAELEDSGVYFCASSLQRNTEAFFGQGTRLTVV.

The J gene is TRBJ2-7, the V gene TRBV6-5; 9 bases align to TRBD1. The trim removed 6 bases at V and 3 bases at J, leaving 6 bases unmatched. The CDR3 has 14 residues. Germline CDR1 reads MNHEY; CDR2 reads SVGAGI. The CDR3 coding sequence is TGTGCCAGCAGACGGGACAGGGACGGCTACGAGCAGTACTTC. The encoded protein is CASRRDRDGYEQYF.

The chain has TRBV5-1 and TRBJ2-3; 10 bases fit TRBD2. V dropped 3 bases and J dropped 1; count of bases not matched to a gene: 8. The germline gives CDR1 SGHRS, CDR2 YFSETQ. This CDR3 is 17 amino acids long. CDR3: CASSSSLAGAGTDTQYF. The DNA for the CDR3 is TGCGCCAGCAGCTCCTCCCTAGCGGGAGCGGGCACAGATACGCAGTATTTT. Variable domain in full (rest from reference TRBV5-1 and TRBJ2-3): KAGVTQTPRYLIKTRGQQVTLSCSPISGHRSVSWYQQTPGQGLQFLFEYFSETQRNKGNFPGRFSGRQFSNSRSEMNVSTLELGDSALYLCASSSSLAGAGTDTQYFGPGTRLTVL.

V is TRBV6-5 and J is TRBJ2-5; 7 positions match TRBD2. Germline CDR1 is MNHEY and CDR2 is SVGAGI. The CDR3 is 13 residues long. V lost 10 bases, J lost 1 base, and 6 bases stayed unmatched. The CDR3 reads CATLGGFQETQYF. In nucleotides, the CDR3 is TGTGCCACCCTCGGGGGGTTCCAAGAGACCCAGTACTTC.

This clone was picked up one time. V is TRBV6-1 and J is TRBJ1-1; a possible D gene is TRBD1 (6 bases). The germline CDR1 and CDR2 sequences are MNHNS and SASEGT. V dropped 5 bases and J dropped 4 bases, with 14 bases sitting between them. The CDR3 totals 14 residues. The CDR3 reads CASSLQGGGTEAFF. CDR3 sequence (DNA): TGTGCCAGCAGTCTACAGGGAGGAGGCACTGAAGCTTTCTTT.

This chain joins TRBV27 and TRBJ1-5, with D perhaps matching TRBD1 (6 bases). In germline, CDR1 is MNHEY, CDR2 SMNVEV (reference sequence). This CDR3 contains 15 residues. The ends were cut back, 5 bases at V and 0 bases at J, with 11 bases in the middle. DNA of the CDR3: TGTGCCAGCAGTCCGGACAGCCGTAGCAATCAGCCCCAGCATTTT. Protein sequence: CASSPDSRSNQPQHF.

The table lists this clone with a count of one. The chain couples TRBV9 to TRBJ2-1, with D perhaps matching TRBD2 (6 bases). Germline CDR1 SGDLS, CDR2 YYNGEE. The germline V and J ends were trimmed by 4 bases and 8 bases, with 19 bases remaining between them. There are 15 residues in the CDR3. The DNA of the CDR3 is TGTGCCAGCAGCCTGGGGGGTCTTAGTGTCGATGAGCAGTTCTTC. It translates to CASSLGGLSVDEQFF.

V is TRBV30 and J is TRBJ2-2; a weak D match, TRBD2 (6 bases). From germline, CDR1 is GTSNPN and CDR2 SVGIG (reference sequence). The CDR3 covers 14 residues. The V gene lost 5 bases and the J gene lost 5 bases, with 15 bases spanning the gap. CDR3 in DNA: TGTGCCTGGGCCACGGGGGAATTGACCGGGGAGCTGTTTTTT. Amino acid sequence: CAWATGELTGELFF.

The J gene is TRBJ2-5, the V gene TRBV10-3; no clear D gene. The V end lost 9 bases, the J end lost 4 bases, and 6 bases lay between the germline ends. Germline CDR1 is ENHRY and CDR2 is SYGVKD. The CDR3 loop spans 10 amino acids. Here the CDR3 DNA reads TGTGCCATAGGTGGAGAGACCCAGTACTTC. As protein: CAIGGETQYF.

The chain joins TRBV9 to TRBJ2-2; D is undetermined. From germline, CDR1 is SGDLS and CDR2 YYNGEE. V lost 0 bases, J lost 0 bases, and 9 bases lay in between. The CDR3 consists of 16 residues. CDR3 bases: TGTGCCAGCAGCGTAGGTAACTACGCGAACACCGGGGAGCTGTTTTTT. The encoded protein is CASSVGNYANTGELFF.

This rearrangement joins TRBV7-3 to TRBJ1-1, with a possible D match to TRBD1 (5 bases). Germline CDR1 reads SGHTA; CDR2 reads FQGTGA. This CDR3 has 13 amino acids. Trimming stripped 5 bases from V and 7 bases from J, with 14 bases between. This CDR3 is CASSRDRGYEAFF. For the CDR3, the DNA is TGTGCCAGCAGCCGGGACCGTGGATATGAAGCTTTCTTT.

This chain links TRBV19 with TRBJ1-5; TRBD1 aligns across 10 bases. CDR1 LNHDA and CDR2 SQIVND come from the germline V gene (reference sequence). Trimming took 4 bases from V and 7 from J; bases not matched to a gene: 10. The CDR3 extends over 16 amino acids. The CDR3 sequence is CASSTIGTGVHQPQHF. The CDR3 coding sequence is TGTGCCAGTAGTACTATCGGGACAGGGGTACACCAGCCCCAGCATTTT.